The sequence of this TCR beta chain was determined in a study of cytotoxic CD8 clonotypes in ibrutinib-treated CLL. In the study overall: Among the samples, the mean was roughly 260,000 productive templates and 85,000 to 95,000 productive rearrangements. The study, taken as a whole, reports: Clonality went up at ibrutinib response and then declined back toward baseline at progression.

Cryopreserved PBMCs supplied about 1.9 micrograms of genomic DNA for TCR beta libraries. V lost 2 bases and J lost 10; bases outside the gene matches: 8. The V gene's germline CDR1 is SGHTA and CDR2 FQGNSA. The CDR3 is made up of 15 amino acids. The repertoire was sequenced with immunoSEQ multiplex PCR; TCRdb's copy has only in-frame clones and lacks some. Of 150,000 to 200,000 clones listed, approximately 91% are singletons. Remarks on this clone: Its target is not known.

The material sequenced was PBMCs, taken at disease progression, from a patient treated with ibrutinib. This sequence was found in a human donor with chronic lymphocytic leukemia. This chain connects TRBV7-2 to TRBJ2-1; 10 positions agree with TRBD2. This CDR3 reads CASSLRGGTSAEQFF. DNA for the CDR3: TGTGCCAGCAGCTTAAGAGGGGGGACTAGCGCCGAGCAGTTCTTC.